This T cell receptor (beta chain) was found in a study of blood T cell repertoires in COVID-19. For the study at large: Donors in the United States, Italy and Spain gave samples during acute or convalescent COVID-19.

The length of the CDR3 is 16 residues. V lost 8 bases to trimming and J lost 5 bases; unmatched junction nucleotides: 14. Germline assignment: CDR1 SNHLY and CDR2 FYNNEI. Sequencing used immunoSEQ multiplex PCR; TCRdb keeps in-frame clones, though not all of them. The sample shows roughly 180,000 clones, around 83% of them seen only once. J is TRBJ1-1 and V is TRBV2; the match to TRBD1 covers 10 bases. This TCR was sampled from a woman in her fifties or sixties in a cohort exposed to, infected with or recovered from COVID-19 (not recorded which). What was sequenced was PBMCs or T cells enriched from blood (not recorded which). CDR3 in DNA: TGTGCCAGCGACGCCAATTTGGACAGGGGGGTAACTGAAGCTTTCTTT. This gives the protein CASDANLDRGVTEAFF.